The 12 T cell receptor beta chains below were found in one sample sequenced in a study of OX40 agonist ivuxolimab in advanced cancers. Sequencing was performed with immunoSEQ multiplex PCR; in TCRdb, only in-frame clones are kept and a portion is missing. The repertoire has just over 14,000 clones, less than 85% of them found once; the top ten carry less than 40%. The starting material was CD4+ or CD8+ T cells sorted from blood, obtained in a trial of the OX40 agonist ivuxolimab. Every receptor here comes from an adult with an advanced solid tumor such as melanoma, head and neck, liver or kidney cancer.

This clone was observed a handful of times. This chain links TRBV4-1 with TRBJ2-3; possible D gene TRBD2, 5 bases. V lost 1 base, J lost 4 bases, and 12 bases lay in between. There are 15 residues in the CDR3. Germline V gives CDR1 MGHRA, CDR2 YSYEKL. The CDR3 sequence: CASSQGPGIADTQYF. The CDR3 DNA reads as TGCGCCAGCAGCCAAGGGCCGGGGATAGCAGATACGCAGTATTTT.

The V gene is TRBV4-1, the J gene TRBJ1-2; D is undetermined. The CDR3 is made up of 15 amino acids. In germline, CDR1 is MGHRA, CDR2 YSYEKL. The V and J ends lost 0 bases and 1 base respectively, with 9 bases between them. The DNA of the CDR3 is TGCGCCAGCAGCCAAGATCAAGGGATTAACTATGGCTACACCTTC. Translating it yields CASSQDQGINYGYTF.

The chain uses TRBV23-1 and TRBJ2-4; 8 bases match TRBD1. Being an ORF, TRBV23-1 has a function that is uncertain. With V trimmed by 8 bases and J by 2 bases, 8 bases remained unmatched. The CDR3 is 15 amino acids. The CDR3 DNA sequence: TGCGCCAGCCCTACGGACAGGGTGTCCAAAAACATTCAGTACTTC. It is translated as CASPTDRVSKNIQYF.

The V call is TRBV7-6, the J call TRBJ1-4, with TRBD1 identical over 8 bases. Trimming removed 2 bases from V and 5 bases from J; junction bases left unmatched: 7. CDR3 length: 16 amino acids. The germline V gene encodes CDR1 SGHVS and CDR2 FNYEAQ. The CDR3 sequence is CASSLRAGTGNEKLFF. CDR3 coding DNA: TGTGCCAGCAGCTTAAGGGCCGGGACAGGCAATGAAAAACTGTTTTTT. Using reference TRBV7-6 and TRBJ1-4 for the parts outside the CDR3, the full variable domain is GAGVSQSPRYKVTKRGQDVALRCDPISGHVSLYWYRQALGQGPEFLTYFNYEAQQDKSGLPNDRFSAERPEGSISTLTIQRTEQRDSAMYRCASSLRAGTGNEKLFFGSGTQLSVL.

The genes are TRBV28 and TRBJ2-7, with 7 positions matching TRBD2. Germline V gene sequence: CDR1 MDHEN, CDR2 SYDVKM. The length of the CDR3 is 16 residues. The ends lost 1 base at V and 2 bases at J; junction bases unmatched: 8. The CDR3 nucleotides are TGTGCCAGCAGTTTATCCCCCGCGGGAGAGACCTACGAGCAGTACTTC. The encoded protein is CASSLSPAGETYEQYF.

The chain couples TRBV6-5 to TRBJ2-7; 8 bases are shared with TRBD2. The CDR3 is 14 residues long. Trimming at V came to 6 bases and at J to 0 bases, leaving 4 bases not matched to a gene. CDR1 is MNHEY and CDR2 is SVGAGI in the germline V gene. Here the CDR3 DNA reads TGTGCCAGCAGCACCGGGACTAGCTCCTACGAGCAGTACTTC. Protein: CASSTGTSSYEQYF.

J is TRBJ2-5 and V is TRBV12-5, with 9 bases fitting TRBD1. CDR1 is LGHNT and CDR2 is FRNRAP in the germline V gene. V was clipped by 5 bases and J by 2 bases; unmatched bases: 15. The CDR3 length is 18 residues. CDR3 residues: CASGPNRQGVNPQETQYF. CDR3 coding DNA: TGTGCTAGTGGTCCTAACCGACAGGGGGTTAACCCGCAAGAGACCCAGTACTTC.

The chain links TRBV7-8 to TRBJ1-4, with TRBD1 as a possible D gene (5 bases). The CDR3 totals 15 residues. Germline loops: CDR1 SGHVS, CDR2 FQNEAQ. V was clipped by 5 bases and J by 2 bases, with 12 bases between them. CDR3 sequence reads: CASSPVGGTNEKLFF. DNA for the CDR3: TGTGCCAGCAGCCCGGTCGGGGGGACTAATGAAAAACTGTTTTTT.

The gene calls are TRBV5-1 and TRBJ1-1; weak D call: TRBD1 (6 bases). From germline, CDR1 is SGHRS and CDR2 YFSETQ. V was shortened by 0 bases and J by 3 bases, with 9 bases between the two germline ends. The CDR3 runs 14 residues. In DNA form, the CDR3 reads TGCGCCAGCAGCTTGGGCCAGGGGTACACTGAAGCTTTCTTT. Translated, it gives CASSLGQGYTEAFF. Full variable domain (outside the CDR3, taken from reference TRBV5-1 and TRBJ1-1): KAGVTQTPRYLIKTRGQQVTLSCSPISGHRSVSWYQQTPGQGLQFLFEYFSETQRNKGNFPGRFSGRQFSNSRSEMNVSTLELGDSALYLCASSLGQGYTEAFFGQGTRLTVV.

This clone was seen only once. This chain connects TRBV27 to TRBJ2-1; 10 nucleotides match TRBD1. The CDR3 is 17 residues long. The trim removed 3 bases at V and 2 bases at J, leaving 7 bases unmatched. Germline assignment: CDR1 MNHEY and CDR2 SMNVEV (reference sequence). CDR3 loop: CASSFPGTGETYNEQFF. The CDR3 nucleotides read TGTGCCAGCAGTTTTCCCGGGACAGGGGAAACCTACAATGAGCAGTTCTTC.

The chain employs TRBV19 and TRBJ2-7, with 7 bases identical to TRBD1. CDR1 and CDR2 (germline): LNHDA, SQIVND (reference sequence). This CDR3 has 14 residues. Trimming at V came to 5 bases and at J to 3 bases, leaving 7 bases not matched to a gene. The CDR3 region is CASSDQGVGYEQYF. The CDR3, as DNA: TGTGCCAGTAGTGACCAGGGGGTTGGCTACGAGCAGTACTTC. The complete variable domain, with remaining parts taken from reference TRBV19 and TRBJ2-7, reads DGGITQSPKYLFRKEGQNVTLSCEQNLNHDAMYWYRQDPGQGLRLIYYSQIVNDFQKGDIAEGYSVSREKKESFPLTVTSAQKNPTAFYLCASSDQGVGYEQYFGPGTRLTVT.

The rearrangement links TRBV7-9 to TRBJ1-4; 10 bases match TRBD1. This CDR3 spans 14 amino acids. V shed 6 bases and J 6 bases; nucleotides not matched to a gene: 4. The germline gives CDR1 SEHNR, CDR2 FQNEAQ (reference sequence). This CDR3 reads CASSMGQGHEKLFF. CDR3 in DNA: TGTGCCAGCAGTATGGGACAGGGGCATGAAAAACTGTTTTTT.